This TCR beta chain derives from a study of shared clonotypes between healthy human individuals. This CDR3 region has 19 residues. Trimming at V came to 4 bases and at J to 0 bases, leaving 8 bases not matched to a gene. Germline assignment: CDR1 SGDLS and CDR2 YYNGEE. The table came from immunoSEQ multiplex PCR; TCRdb's copy has only in-frame clones and leaves some out. The data hold about 520,000 clones, with 70% to 80% observed a single time. The source of this sequence is a woman between 35 and 50 years old in good health. Some clones in this sample may be carry-over from other donors' samples. The chain links TRBV9 to TRBJ2-1; TRBD2 matches 15 bases. Sample: PBMCs. CDR3 in amino acids: CASSLSGTSGRSSYNEQFF. The CDR3 DNA sequence: TGTGCCAGCAGCTTATCCGGGACTAGCGGGAGGAGCTCCTACAATGAGCAGTTCTTC.